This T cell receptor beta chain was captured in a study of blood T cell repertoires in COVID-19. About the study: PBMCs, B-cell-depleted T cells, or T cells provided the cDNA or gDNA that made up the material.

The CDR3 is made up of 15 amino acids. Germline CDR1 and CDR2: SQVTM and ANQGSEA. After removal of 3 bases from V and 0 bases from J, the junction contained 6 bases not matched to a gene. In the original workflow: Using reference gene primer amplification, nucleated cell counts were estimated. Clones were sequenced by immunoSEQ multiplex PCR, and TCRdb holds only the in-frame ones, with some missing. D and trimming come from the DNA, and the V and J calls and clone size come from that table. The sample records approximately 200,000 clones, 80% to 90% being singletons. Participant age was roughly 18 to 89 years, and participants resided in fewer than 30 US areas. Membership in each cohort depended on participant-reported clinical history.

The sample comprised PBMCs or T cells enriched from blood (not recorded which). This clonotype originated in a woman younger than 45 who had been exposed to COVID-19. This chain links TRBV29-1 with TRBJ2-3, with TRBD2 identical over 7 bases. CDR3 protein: CSVEFSGISTDTQYF. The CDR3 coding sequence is TGCAGCGTTGAGTTCAGCGGGATAAGCACAGATACGCAGTATTTT.